The 26 T cell receptor beta chains reported below all come from one sample, sequenced in a study of identical twins. From the 5' RACE reads, TCRdb called clonotypes with MiXCR, one entry per CDR3 protein. The sample yields 410,000 or so distinct CDR3 sequences, less than 20% seen once. What was sequenced was naive T cells sorted from blood. The source of these receptors is a man aged 50 to 59 in good health.

The table lists this clonotype with a few counts. J is TRBJ2-7 and V is TRBV4-3; D is undetermined. The CDR3 has 15 amino acids. V was shortened by 0 bases and J by 1 base, with 10 bases between the two germline ends. CDR1 and CDR2 from the germline V gene are LGHNA and YSLEER. The DNA for the CDR3 is TGCGCCAGCAGCCAAGAGTTTCGGCAGTCCTACGAGCAGTACTTC. Encoded protein: CASSQEFRQSYEQYF.

The chain couples TRBV4-2 to TRBJ2-7, with D uncertain. Germline V gene sequence: CDR1 LGHNA, CDR2 YNFKEQ. Trimming stripped 0 bases from V and 7 bases from J, with 7 bases between. This CDR3 has 12 residues. The CDR3 DNA is TGTGCCAGCAGCCAAGATAACTGGGAGCAGTACTTC. It translates to CASSQDNWEQYF.

This clonotype was recorded a few times. The chain employs TRBV10-3 and TRBJ2-1, with 8 bases aligning to TRBD1. Germline V gene data show CDR1 as ENHRY and CDR2 as SYGVKD. Trimming took 2 bases from V and 0 from J; bases not matched to a gene: 15. The CDR3 is 20 amino acids. CDR3 sequence (DNA): TGTGCCATCAGTGAGGGAAGGACAGGGTCAGCGACGAGCTCCTACAATGAGCAGTTCTTC. This codes for CAISEGRTGSATSSYNEQFF.

The chain couples TRBV5-1 to TRBJ1-2; D is uncertain. The CDR3 is 13 amino acids. The germline V gene encodes CDR1 SGHRS and CDR2 YFSETQ. Trimming took 2 bases from V and 4 from J, leaving 9 bases between them. The CDR3 region is CASSFTASYGYTF. The CDR3 DNA sequence: TGCGCCAGCAGCTTTACGGCAAGCTATGGCTACACCTTC.

The rearrangement joins TRBV7-2 to TRBJ1-1, with 7 positions matching TRBD1. Germline V gene data show CDR1 as SGHTA and CDR2 as FQGNSA. The J segment lost 4 bases and the V segment lost 5 bases, leaving 7 bases of the junction unmatched. This CDR3 has 14 amino acids. As DNA, the CDR3 is TGTGCCAGCAGCCCTCAACAGGGGAGCACTGAAGCTTTCTTT. It encodes CASSPQQGSTEAFF.

This chain joins TRBV11-2 and TRBJ2-2, with 7 nucleotides matching TRBD2. V trimming: 3 bases; J trimming: 5 bases; junction bases outside the gene matches: 9. From germline, CDR1 is SGHAT and CDR2 FQNNGV. The CDR3 consists of 16 residues. CDR3 sequence (DNA): TGTGCCAGCAGCTTTAATACGGGGGGAGGGACCGGGGAGCTGTTTTTT. This encodes CASSFNTGGGTGELFF.

The chain links TRBV12-3 or TRBV12-4 to TRBJ2-5, with 9 bases matching TRBD1. J lost 4 bases, V lost 5 bases, and 5 bases had no gene match. CDR3 length: 14 amino acids. The CDR3 nucleotides read TGTGCCAGCAGTCGAACAGGGGGCCGAGAGACCCAGTACTTC. Its translation: CASSRTGGRETQYF.

The V and J genes are TRBV29-1 and TRBJ1-2, with D uncertain. Germline values: CDR1 SQVTM, CDR2 ANQGSEA. The CDR3 consists of 12 residues. The V end lost 5 bases, the J end lost 8 bases, and 15 bases lay between the germline ends. DNA of the CDR3: TGCAGCGTTAACCCCGGAGCACGGGGCTACACCTTC. It yields the protein CSVNPGARGYTF.

This clonotype was seen many times. The chain recombines TRBV12-3 or TRBV12-4 with TRBJ2-1, with TRBD2 identical over 8 bases. CDR3 length: 15 residues. Germline trimming cut 6 bases from V and 5 bases from J; bases unmatched to any gene: 9. The CDR3 is CASSRTSPINNEQFF. The CDR3, as DNA: TGTGCCAGCAGCCGGACTAGCCCCATCAACAATGAGCAGTTCTTC.

J is TRBJ1-6 and V is TRBV20-1; no clear D gene. CDR1 is DFQATT, CDR2 SNEGSKA, per germline (reference sequence). The CDR3 totals 13 residues. Trimming removed 6 bases from V and 7 bases from J, with 13 bases in between. CDR3 protein: CSATSQKNSPLHF. CDR3 in DNA: TGCAGTGCGACGTCACAGAAAAATTCACCCCTCCACTTT.

This chain connects TRBV7-2 to TRBJ2-1, with unresolved D. The germline gives CDR1 SGHTA, CDR2 FQGNSA. The CDR3 consists of 15 residues. The V and J ends lost 5 bases and 4 bases respectively, with 15 bases between them. CDR3 nucleotide sequence: TGTGCCAGCAGCCTCCGGACCATTCGATACAATGAGCAGTTCTTC. It yields the protein CASSLRTIRYNEQFF.

This clonotype was observed many times. The J gene is TRBJ1-6, the V gene TRBV6-1; TRBD1 matches 7 bases. The CDR3 is made up of 17 amino acids. Germline lookup yields CDR1 MNHNS and CDR2 SASEGT. V shed 5 bases, J shed 0 bases, and the junction held 7 bases outside the gene matches. CDR3 sequence: CASSPTPGGSYNSPLHF. The DNA for the CDR3 is TGTGCCAGCAGTCCTACCCCAGGGGGCTCCTATAATTCACCCCTCCACTTT.

This clonotype was picked up many times. The V and J genes are TRBV30 and TRBJ1-2; D is uncertain. Germline V gene data show CDR1 as GTSNPN and CDR2 as SVGIG (reference sequence). The CDR3 is made up of 12 amino acids. V lost 4 bases and J lost 5, with 11 bases in between. CDR3 region: CAWIAGAYGYTF. The CDR3 DNA is TGTGCCTGGATTGCGGGAGCGTATGGCTACACCTTC.

The chain couples TRBV20-1 to TRBJ2-5; D is possibly TRBD1 (6 bases). CDR3 length: 13 residues. Trimming stripped 5 bases from V and 5 bases from J, with 15 bases between. Germline lookup yields CDR1 DFQATT and CDR2 SNEGSKA (reference sequence). CDR3 in DNA: TGCAGTGCTTCTGGACAGTTTTTGGAGACCCAGTACTTC. Translated: CSASGQFLETQYF.

The CDR3 protein is CASGTGILEKLFF. DNA of the CDR3: TGTGCCAGCGGGACGGGTATTTTAGAAAAACTGTTTTTT. J is TRBJ1-4 and V is TRBV6-1, with D tentatively TRBD1 (5 bases). Between the trimmed V and J ends, which lost 8 bases and 8 bases, there was a span of 15 bases. The CDR3 extends over 13 amino acids. The germline V gene encodes CDR1 MNHNS and CDR2 SASEGT.

CDR3 residues: CASSLRTSGAPSYNEQFF. CDR3 nucleotides: TGCGCCAGCAGCCTTAGGACTAGCGGGGCTCCCTCCTACAATGAGCAGTTCTTC. V usage is TRBV4-1 and J usage is TRBJ2-1; 12 nucleotides line up with TRBD2. CDR1 is MGHRA, CDR2 YSYEKL, per germline. The V segment lost 4 bases and the J segment 0 bases; nucleotides outside the gene matches: 7. This CDR3 is 18 amino acids long.

This clonotype was seen more than once but under ten times. A read error may account for a junction end that differs from germline. For the CDR3, the DNA is TGCAGTGCTTTCAGGGCAAGTCCCACTAATGAAAAACTTTTTTTT. Protein product: CSAFRASPTNEKLFF. This chain uses TRBV20-1 with TRBJ1-4; a weak D match, TRBD1 (5 bases). This CDR3 spans 15 amino acids. Germline V CDR1 and CDR2: DFQATT, SNEGSKA (reference sequence).

V gene TRBV5-6 combines with J gene TRBJ1-2; TRBD1 might be the D (5 bases). This CDR3 spans 15 amino acids. V was clipped by 3 bases and J by 2 bases, with 14 bases between them. Germline V gene sequence: CDR1 SGHDT, CDR2 YYEEEE. In nucleotides, the CDR3 is TGTGCCAGCAGCTACTCCGGGACGGTCAACTATGGCTACACCTTC. Translated, it gives CASSYSGTVNYGYTF.

This clonotype was observed a few times. This chain joins TRBV3-1 and TRBJ2-7; TRBD1 agrees at 10 bases. The V segment lost 5 bases and the J segment 5 bases; nucleotides outside the gene matches: 0. The CDR3 runs 12 residues. CDR1 and CDR2 from the germline V gene are LGHDT and YNNKEL (reference sequence). The CDR3 DNA reads as TGTGCCAGCAGCGGGACAGGGGACGAGCAGTACTTC. It yields the protein CASSGTGDEQYF.

V usage is TRBV2 and J usage is TRBJ2-5; the D gene is possibly TRBD1 (6 bases). Trimming stripped 3 bases from V and 1 base from J, with 9 bases between. Germline V gene lookup returns CDR1 SNHLY and CDR2 FYNNEI. CDR3 length: 14 residues. CDR3 DNA: TGTGCCAGCAGTGACAGGGACATCCAAGAGACCCAGTACTTC. Its translation is CASSDRDIQETQYF.

This clonotype was picked up a small number of times. The chain couples TRBV20-1 to TRBJ1-3; 7 bases map to TRBD1. Germline V gene lookup returns CDR1 DFQATT and CDR2 SNEGSKA (reference sequence). The CDR3 extends over 14 amino acids. V lost 0 bases and J lost 4; bases outside the gene matches: 3. In DNA, the CDR3 is TGCAGTGCTAGAGAATTAGGGGGCGGAAACACCATATATTTT. The encoded protein is CSARELGGGNTIYF.

J is TRBJ2-7 and V is TRBV7-6; possibly TRBD1 or TRBD2 for D (5 bases each). The germline V gene has CDR1 SGHVS and CDR2 FNYEAQ. Trimming took 1 base from V and 5 from J, leaving 18 bases between them. The CDR3 has 16 residues. CDR3 protein: CASSLGYGAPKNEQYF. CDR3 DNA: TGTGCCAGCAGCTTAGGTTACGGGGCGCCTAAAAACGAGCAGTACTTC.

The J gene is TRBJ1-1, the V gene TRBV27, with 12 bases identical to TRBD1. The CDR3 is made up of 16 amino acids. The germline CDR1 and CDR2 sequences are MNHEY and SMNVEV (reference sequence). V lost 5 bases to trimming and J lost 6 bases; unmatched junction nucleotides: 10. The CDR3 here is CASSPRDRGLVSEAFF. The CDR3 region has the DNA TGTGCCAGCAGTCCCCGGGACAGGGGGCTCGTCTCTGAAGCTTTCTTT.

Ten or more counts support this clonotype. This rearrangement joins TRBV18 to TRBJ2-3; unclear D gene. V was clipped by 6 bases and J by 4 bases, with 17 bases between them. CDR3 length: 15 residues. Germline V gene lookup returns CDR1 KGHSH and CDR2 LQKENI. CDR3 sequence (DNA): TGTGCCAGCTCGCGCCGGACGGAAACGGCAGATACGCAGTATTTT. Protein: CASSRRTETADTQYF.

This clonotype has just a few counts. The chain couples TRBV9 to TRBJ2-5, with 9 bases matching TRBD1. Trimming cost V 4 bases and J 5 bases; bases outside gene matches: 6. The CDR3 consists of 14 residues. Germline lookup yields CDR1 SGDLS and CDR2 YYNGEE. The CDR3 sequence: CASSMGQGGETQYF. In DNA, the CDR3 is TGTGCCAGCAGCATGGGACAGGGAGGGGAGACCCAGTACTTC.

This clonotype came up a few times. This chain joins TRBV28 and TRBJ1-5; D remains ambiguous. Trimming removed 3 bases from V and 4 bases from J, with 13 bases in between. The CDR3 consists of 15 residues. Germline V gene sequence: CDR1 MDHEN, CDR2 SYDVKM. In DNA, the CDR3 is TGTGCCAGCAGTTTCAGGCTGAATTGGAATCAGCCCCAGCATTTT. Amino acid sequence: CASSFRLNWNQPQHF.